Sequencing of this T cell receptor beta chain was carried out in a study of CD8 T cells in ankylosing spondylitis. MiXCR, applied by TCRdb to the 5' RACE reads, yields one record per CDR3 protein. The sample has 150,000 to 200,000 distinct CDR3 sequences; around 19% are singletons. Trimming at V came to 5 bases and at J to 6 bases, leaving 14 bases not matched to a gene. The CDR3 length is 16 residues. CDR1 is SGHVS and CDR2 is FNYEAQ in the germline V gene. The receptor was isolated from a male donor with ankylosing spondylitis or in good health (not recorded which). The chain couples TRBV7-6 to TRBJ1-1, with 8 bases matching TRBD1. The sequenced sample consisted of blood, either unsorted or a sorted T cell fraction (not recorded which). Here the CDR3 reads CASSHPTPTGEAEAFF. The CDR3 bases are TGTGCCAGCAGCCACCCGACTCCGACAGGGGAGGCTGAAGCTTTCTTT.